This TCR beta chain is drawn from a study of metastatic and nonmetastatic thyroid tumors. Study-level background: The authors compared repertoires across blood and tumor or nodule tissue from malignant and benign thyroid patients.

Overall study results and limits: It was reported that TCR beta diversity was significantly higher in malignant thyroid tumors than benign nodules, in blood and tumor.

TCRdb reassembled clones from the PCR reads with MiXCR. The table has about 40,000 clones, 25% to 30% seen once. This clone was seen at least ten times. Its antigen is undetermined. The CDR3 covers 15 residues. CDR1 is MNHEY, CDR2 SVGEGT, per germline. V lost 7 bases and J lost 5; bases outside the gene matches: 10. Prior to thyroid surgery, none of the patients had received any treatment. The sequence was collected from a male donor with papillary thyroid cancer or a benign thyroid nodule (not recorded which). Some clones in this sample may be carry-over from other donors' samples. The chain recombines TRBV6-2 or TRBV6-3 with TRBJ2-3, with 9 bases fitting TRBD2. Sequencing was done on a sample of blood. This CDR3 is CASTPRGTSQDTQYF. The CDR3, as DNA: TGTGCCAGCACCCCCCGCGGGACTAGCCAAGATACGCAGTATTTT.